This paragraph covers one TCR beta chain sequence. There is no known antigen for this receptor. No quality values exist for individual bases; no much larger clone is one base distant. The data stem from a study of lymphopenia after photon versus proton radiotherapy (dated by TCRdb to between 2018 and 2021). Background for the entire study: The immunological effects of photon versus proton radiation therapy were compared in patients with gastrointestinal tumors who developed high-grade lymphopenia. A cohort of some 20 patients with gastrointestinal tumors who received either photon or proton therapy and subsequently developed lymphopenia was included. The study was designed to characterize how the impact on the immune system differs between the two radiation modalities. Beyond this particular receptor, the publication reports: Proton-treated patients stayed relatively stable during treatment, while photon-treated patients lost naive T cells and TCR diversity and gained effector/memory populations. The survival association was assessed only in patients who died, and the authors presented better survival with proton therapy as a possibility rather than a demonstrated result. After the lymphocyte count nadir, oligoclonal expansion, especially of CD8+ Temra cells, was observed in photon-treated repertoires, and the drop in diversity was driven by this expansion. Across the cohort, among patients who died, a greater drop in TCR diversity after the nadir was inversely correlated with overall survival time.

Preparation of the library involved the immunoSEQ multiplex PCR assay. Deep sequencing of rearranged TCR beta loci, alongside multiparametric flow cytometry, was used to profile T cell repertoires. The immuneACCESS repertoire file appears here via TCRdb, limited to in-frame rearrangements. These files lack a portion of the clones; in checked studies, under half of the deficit traces to unresolved V genes, and the cause of the others is not known. The sample table holds tens of thousands of clones, of which around nine tenths were seen once. 9.4% of the sample belongs to the ten largest clones. The germline V and J ends show losses of 3 bases and 5 bases respectively, and no gene match explains 1 base of the junction. The CDR3 has 13 amino acids, counting the end cysteine and phenylalanine. The CDR3 DNA has 39 bases and is translated from base 1. Reading the germline V gene gives CDR1 WSHSY and CDR2 SAAADI.

The chain is encoded by TRBV10-2 joined to TRBJ2-5, and 9 bases in between align with TRBD1. This TCR derives from an older woman with pancreatic cancer. Some clones in this sample may be carry-over from other donors' samples. The sequenced sample was peripheral blood, obtained from a patient treated with proton-based radiotherapy. The CDR3 region has the sequence CASSEQGAETQYF. The DNA reads as follows: TGCGCCAGCAGTGAACAGGGGGCGGAGACCCAGTACTTC.